The rows below give T cell receptor beta chains drawn from one sample of a study of CD8+CD57+ T cells in acquired aplastic anemia. One entry per CDR3 protein, called by TCRdb with MiXCR from the reads. Of just over 450,000 distinct CDR3 sequences in the sample, roughly a third were seen once. The sample consisted of sorted CD4+, CD8+, or CD8+CD57+ T cells (not recorded which) from PBMCs. These receptor sequences come from a human donor with aplastic anemia. CDR3s include the opening cysteine and the closing phenylalanine or tryptophan.

TRBV7-3	14	TRBJ1-6	CASGDGTGGTPLHF
TRBV20-1	14	TRBJ1-1	CSAKKGGSNTEAFF
TRBV20-1	15	TRBJ2-1	CSAQDQVSSYNEQFF
TRBV6-5	15	TRBJ1-2	CASSSLDRGVYGYTF
TRBV9	16	TRBJ2-7	CASSVSGTGEGYEQYF
TRBV10-3	13	TRBJ1-2	CAISESGSVGYTF
TRBV2	15	TRBJ1-6	CASTPREGAYSPLHF
TRBV19	15	TRBJ1-2	CASSHRGTQNYGYTF
TRBV20-1	12	TRBJ2-3	CSARQGSDTQYF
TRBV10-3	16	TRBJ2-7	CASSFVDGGRLRVQYF
TRBV11-1	17	TRBJ2-4	CASSLADIGTGQHIQYF
TRBV12-3/TRBV12-4	17	TRBJ2-7	CASSLAQVALAGAEQYF
TRBV6-2/TRBV6-3	17	TRBJ2-2	CASSYPDSHVSTGELFF
TRBV9	15	TRBJ2-3	CASSVAAGRTDTQYF
TRBV6-1	13	TRBJ1-5	CASSPRDNQPQHF
TRBV2	15	TRBJ1-1	CASSLRTGGYTEAFF
TRBV7-3	17	TRBJ2-7	CASSLTPPSEIYYEQYF
TRBV20-1	12	TRBJ1-2	CSASNRGHGYTF
TRBV25-1	14	TRBJ1-2	CASSESGTRGGYTF
TRBV20-1	14	TRBJ1-2	CSASLGTVNYGYTF
TRBV20-1	14	TRBJ2-3	CSARALAEEDTQYF
TRBV6-5	14	TRBJ1-2	CASSYSDRDYGYTF
TRBV5-6	15	TRBJ2-7	CASSFPGATASEQYF
TRBV5-5	15	TRBJ1-2	CASSLFSGVNYGYTF
TRBV10-3	15	TRBJ2-1	CAISTPGSLSNEQFF
TRBV4-3	16	TRBJ2-2	CASSQDPGVATGELFF
TRBV7-2	15	TRBJ1-2	CASSLTGQGSYGYTF
TRBV12-3/TRBV12-4	15	TRBJ2-7	CASSLAILTGYEQYF
TRBV20-1	14	TRBJ1-1	CSVDPGRWNTEAFF
TRBV29-1	16	TRBJ2-1	CSVVTSGRAGYNEQFF
TRBV2	16	TRBJ1-5	CASSSFGTGNNQPQHF
TRBV9	13	TRBJ2-5	CASSPRGVETQYF
TRBV7-9	13	TRBJ1-2	CASSLNQSWAQLF
TRBV2	10	TRBJ1-1	CASREMIAFF
TRBV24-1	15	TRBJ2-7	CATSDVGQGAYEQYF
TRBV9	17	TRBJ2-6	CASSATGQSSGANVLTF
TRBV7-2	13	TRBJ1-1	CASSFGTGDEAFF
TRBV30	14	TRBJ2-7	CALELQGPRGEQYF
TRBV20-1	11	TRBJ2-1	CGYAYHNEQFF
TRBV29-1	13	TRBJ1-2	CSVTGYQDYGYTF
TRBV12-3/TRBV12-4	15	TRBJ1-5	CASSQGQGGNQPQHF
TRBV6-1	15	TRBJ1-5	CASSQDRGSNQPQHF
TRBV7-9	13	TRBJ2-7	CASSEAGTDEQYF
TRBV5-1	13	TRBJ1-5	CASSLQGGQPQHF